A selection of T cell receptor beta chains follows, all from one sample in a study of neoadjuvant anti-PD-1 for oral cavity cancer. Generated by immunoSEQ multiplex PCR, the TCRdb table keeps only in-frame clones and is missing some. Among 17,000 or so clones listed, 65% were seen once. This material consisted of PBMCs, taken before nivolumab (anti-PD-1) treatment. The receptor set was obtained from a person aged 35 to 85 with oral cavity squamous cell carcinoma. Both conserved end residues are part of each CDR3. A D gene is named only where the DNA matches it firmly. Clone size, where shown, is once, few, many, or a class for clones that have expanded.

TRBJ1-2	few	-	TRBV6-4	TGTGCCAGCAGTGACGTGGGGCGAGGCTACACCTTC	CASSDVGRGYTF
TRBJ2-5	once	TRBD2	TRBV19	TGTGCCAGTAGTATGAGACCGGGACTAGCGGACCAAGAGACCCAGTACTTC	CASSMRPGLADQETQYF
TRBJ2-2	-	TRBD2	TRBV7-9	TGTGCCAGCAGCCAATTAGCGGGAGGGAACACCGGGGAGCTGTTTTTT	CASSQLAGGNTGELFF
TRBJ2-3	-	TRBD2	TRBV30	TGTGCCTGGAGTAGGGATAGCGGGAGCACAGATACGCAGTATTTT	CAWSRDSGSTDTQYF
TRBJ2-3	-	TRBD2	TRBV6-5	TGTGCCAGCAGACCACATAGCGGGGGAGATACGCAGTATTTT	CASRPHSGGDTQYF
TRBJ2-2	-	TRBD1	TRBV7-9	TGTGCCAGCAGCTATGGACAGGGTGCGAACACCGGGGAGCTGTTTTTT	CASSYGQGANTGELFF
TRBJ2-7	-	-	TRBV25-1	TGTGCCAGCAGTGAATCCGAGGGCGAGCAGTACTTC	CASSESEGEQYF
TRBJ1-1	few	-	TRBV2	TGTGCCAGCACTAGGGAGAACACTGAAGCTTTCTTT	CASTRENTEAFF
TRBJ1-5	few	TRBD1	TRBV4-2	TGTGCCAGCAGCCAGGGGGACAGCAGCAATCAGCCCCAGCATTTT	CASSQGDSSNQPQHF
TRBJ2-7	-	TRBD1	TRBV6-5	TGTGCCAGCAGCCGAAGCCGACAGGGAATGAGGGAGCAGTACTTC	CASSRSRQGMREQYF
TRBJ1-5	once	-	TRBV6-5	TGTGCCAGCAGCCACGGGACGGTTAGCAATCAGCCCCAGCATTTT	CASSHGTVSNQPQHF
TRBJ1-5	once	-	TRBV30	TGTGCCTGGAGTGTAGTGGACGGGATCAATCAGCCCCAGCATTTT	CAWSVVDGINQPQHF
TRBJ1-2	few	-	TRBV7-9	TGTGCCAGCAGCTTAGGGACACCAAGCGTTTATGGCTACACCTTC	CASSLGTPSVYGYTF
TRBJ2-7	-	TRBD1	TRBV19	TGTGCCAGTAGTCAGGGGGCGTGGTACGAGCAGTACTTC	CASSQGAWYEQYF
TRBJ1-1	-	-	TRBV30	TGTGCCTGGTCACGGAATGAAGCTTTCTTT	CAWSRNEAFF
TRBJ2-1	few	TRBD1	TRBV19	TGTGCCAGTAGTAGGGACAGGGGGCGCTCCAATGAGCAGTTCTTC	CASSRDRGRSNEQFF
TRBJ1-5	-	TRBD1	TRBV5-1	TGCGCCAGCAGCGCGGGGACAGGCAATCAGCCCCAGCATTTT	CASSAGTGNQPQHF
TRBJ1-2	-	-	TRBV29-1	TGCAGCGTTGAAGAGATGGGGACGACATATGGCTACACCTTC	CSVEEMGTTYGYTF
TRBJ1-5	few	TRBD1	TRBV9	TGTGCCAGCAGCCCGGGGACAGGGTTTCAGCCCCAGCATTTT	CASSPGTGFQPQHF
TRBJ1-4	-	-	TRBV25-1	TGTGCCAGCAGTGAATCGGGGGTACGGGAAAAACTGTTTTTT	CASSESGVREKLFF
TRBJ2-7	-	-	TRBV29-1	TGCAGCGTAGTGGTAGCGGCGAGCTCCTACGAGCAGTACTTC	CSVVVAASSYEQYF
TRBJ1-4	once	-	TRBV5-1	TGCGCCAGCAGTACTGACGGGACATCTGGCGAAAAACTGTTTTTT	CASSTDGTSGEKLFF
TRBJ2-7	few	TRBD1	TRBV5-1	TGCGCCAGTACCCGGACAGGGGGCAACGAGCAGTACTTC	CASTRTGGNEQYF
TRBJ2-7	-	TRBD1	TRBV10-3	TGTGCCATCAGTGAGCTGGGACAGGGTCTGGACGAGCAGTACTTC	CAISELGQGLDEQYF
TRBJ2-5	-	TRBD2	TRBV7-6	TGTGCCAGCAGCTTAGTTCCTAGCGGGAGTGGAGAGACCCAGTACTTC	CASSLVPSGSGETQYF
TRBJ2-5	-	-	TRBV10-3	TGTGCCATCAGTGGGTCAGCCGAGACCCAGTACTTC	CAISGSAETQYF
TRBJ1-1	-	-	TRBV5-1	TGCGCCAGCAGCTTGGAAGGGAACACTGAAGCTTTCTTT	CASSLEGNTEAFF
TRBJ2-1	-	TRBD2	TRBV29-1	TGCAGCGTTGCGGGAGGGCTCAACAATGAGCAGTTCTTC	CSVAGGLNNEQFF
TRBJ2-4	few	-	TRBV7-9	TGTGCCAGCAGCTTATCCGGGATAACCAAAAACATTCAGTACTTC	CASSLSGITKNIQYF
TRBJ1-2	few	TRBD1	TRBV4-1	TGCGCCAGCAGCCAAAACCTCGGGACAGGGAAAGTCAGCTATGGCTACACCTTC	CASSQNLGTGKVSYGYTF
TRBJ1-1	few	-	TRBV9	TGTGCCAGCAGCGTAGCAAGTCGGGCTACTGAAGCTTTCTTT	CASSVASRATEAFF
TRBJ1-2	few	-	TRBV11-2	TGTGCCAGCAGCTTAGGGCGGGCCACTAACTATGGCTACACCTTC	CASSLGRATNYGYTF
TRBJ2-3	-	-	TRBV9	TGTGCCAGCAGCGTATCTCAGAGGAGCACAGATACGCAGTATTTT	CASSVSQRSTDTQYF
TRBJ2-3	few	-	TRBV10-1	TGCGCCAGCAGTGAGTCAAGGAGAGCGGATACGCAGTATTTT	CASSESRRADTQYF
TRBJ1-2	-	-	TRBV5-1	TGCGCCAGCAGCTTCACAGGGACCTCGCCTTCAAACTATGGCTACACCTTC	CASSFTGTSPSNYGYTF
TRBJ1-5	few	-	TRBV18	TGTGCCAGCTCACCACGCAGTAGGATTCACCCAGACAGCAGTCAGCCCCAGCATTTT	CASSPRSRIHPDSSQPQHF
TRBJ1-1	-	TRBD1	TRBV2	TGTGCCAGCAGGGAAGGGACAGGCCCCCAAGCTTTCTTT	CASREGTGPQAFF
TRBJ2-5	-	TRBD1	TRBV7-7	TGTGCTAGCAGCCGACAGGGAAGCGAGACCCAGTACTTC	CASSRQGSETQYF
TRBJ1-1	-	-	TRBV6-1	TGTGCCAGCAGGAAAGGAGGTGGGAACACTGAAGCTTTCTTT	CASRKGGGNTEAFF
TRBJ1-5	once	-	TRBV30	TGTGCCTGGAGTTTAGACAGCCCCAATCAGCCCCAGCATTTT	CAWSLDSPNQPQHF